The sequence of this T cell receptor (beta chain) was determined in a study of T cell responses to AZD1222 COVID-19 vaccine. General observations from the study: Increases in Spike-specific TCR breadth and depth were seen after two AZD1222 doses. Reports say nearly half of spike-specific TCRs go after unmutated variant regions. Repertoires were obtained solely post-peak T cell response. Donors skewed white British and female; clonal diversity was possibly underestimated.

The data were produced by immunoSEQ multiplex PCR, yet TCRdb's version contains in-frame clones alone and is incomplete. The sample includes 100,000 to 150,000 clones, 90% of them seen just once. The germline CDR1 and CDR2 sequences are SGHKS and YYEKEE (reference sequence). CDR3 length: 16 amino acids. V lost 4 bases, J lost 3 bases, and 10 bases stayed unmatched. This clone was observed once. Its antigen is still unknown. This TCR came from an adult in good health. Sequenced here: peripheral blood, sampled on day 0 of MenACWY control vaccination. This chain connects TRBV5-5 to TRBJ2-1; TRBD1 matches at 7 bases. The CDR3 DNA reads TGTGCCAGCAGCCCCGCCCCCGGGACAGACTACAATGAGCAGTTCTTC. Protein product: CASSPAPGTDYNEQFF. Full variable domain (rest looked up from reference TRBV5-5 and TRBJ2-1): DAGVTQSPTHLIKTRGQQVTLRCSPISGHKSVSWYQQVLGQGPQFIFQYYEKEERGRGNFPDRFSARQFPNYSSELNVNALLLGDSALYLCASSPAPGTDYNEQFFGPGTRLTVL.